Listed here are 2 T cell receptor beta chains from one sample, sequenced in a study of technical replicates of blood from several donors. Here immunoSEQ multiplex PCR was the method, and the copy in TCRdb shows in-frame clones only, minus some. The data contain roughly 50,000 clones, around 96% of them singletons. Sequencing input: PBMCs. These receptors were collected from a human donor in good health. Some clones in this sample may be carry-over from other donors' samples.

This clone has a single count. The chain carries TRBV27 and TRBJ1-1; tentative D call: TRBD1 (5 bases). Trimming removed 6 bases at V and 4 bases at J, with 12 bases between. This CDR3 has 13 residues. Germline values: CDR1 MNHEY, CDR2 SMNVEV (reference sequence). The CDR3 protein is CASSPGGVTEAFF. CDR3 in DNA: TGTGCCAGCAGCCCCGGGGGGGTCACTGAAGCTTTCTTT.

The chain recombines TRBV7-2 with TRBJ1-2; 9 bases line up with TRBD1. The length of the CDR3 is 16 residues. Germline trimming cut 5 bases from V and 8 bases from J; bases unmatched to any gene: 15. Per germline, CDR1 SGHTA and CDR2 FQGNSA. The CDR3 DNA follows: TGTGCCAGCAGCCCCCCCGGGACAGGGAAGCTTTCCGGCTACACCTTC. This codes for CASSPPGTGKLSGYTF.